One and the same sample provided the 3 T cell receptor beta chains below, sequenced in a study of spatial heterogeneity in lung cancer. Time point indicated: sample taken at primary tumor resection. The study sequenced unsorted whole RNA from tumor, nontumor lung or frozen PBMC. MiXCR was run by TCRdb on the 5' RACE reads, yielding one entry per CDR3 protein. Among some 50,000 distinct CDR3 sequences listed, about 7.6% were seen once. Sequences were derived from PBMCs, sampled at surgery. All receptors derive from a female donor with early-stage non-small cell lung cancer.

The V and J genes are TRBV7-2 and TRBJ2-1; TRBD2 agrees at 10 bases. The CDR3 runs 15 residues. Per germline, CDR1 SGHTA and CDR2 FQGNSA. The trim removed 3 bases at V and 5 bases at J, leaving 4 bases unmatched. CDR3 in amino acids: CASSLSGGANNEQFF. CDR3 sequence (DNA): TGTGCCAGCAGCTTGAGCGGGGGGGCGAACAATGAGCAGTTCTTC.

This clonotype was observed many times. This chain joins TRBV6-2 or TRBV6-3 and TRBJ1-6; 8 bases match TRBD1. Germline trimming cut 2 bases from V and 9 bases from J; bases unmatched to any gene: 9. The V gene's germline CDR1 is MNHEY and CDR2 SVGEGT. The CDR3 spans 16 residues. As DNA, the CDR3 is TGTGCCAGCAGTTACCGTGGGACAGGTCCGGTTTCACCCCTCCACTTT. Translation: CASSYRGTGPVSPLHF.

This clonotype was observed a handful of times. The rearrangement links TRBV7-6 to TRBJ2-2; the D gene is possibly TRBD1 (5 bases). Trimming took 8 bases from V and 4 from J, leaving 17 bases between them. Germline values: CDR1 SGHVS, CDR2 FNYEAQ. This CDR3 spans 15 amino acids. The CDR3 here is CASGSAQEFTGELFF. CDR3 DNA: TGTGCCAGCGGTAGTGCACAGGAATTCACCGGGGAGCTGTTTTTT. Combining the CDR3 with reference TRBV7-6 and TRBJ2-2 gives the whole variable domain GAGVSQSPRYKVTKRGQDVALRCDPISGHVSLYWYRQALGQGPEFLTYFNYEAQQDKSGLPNDRFSAERPEGSISTLTIQRTEQRDSAMYRCASGSAQEFTGELFFGEGSRLTVL.